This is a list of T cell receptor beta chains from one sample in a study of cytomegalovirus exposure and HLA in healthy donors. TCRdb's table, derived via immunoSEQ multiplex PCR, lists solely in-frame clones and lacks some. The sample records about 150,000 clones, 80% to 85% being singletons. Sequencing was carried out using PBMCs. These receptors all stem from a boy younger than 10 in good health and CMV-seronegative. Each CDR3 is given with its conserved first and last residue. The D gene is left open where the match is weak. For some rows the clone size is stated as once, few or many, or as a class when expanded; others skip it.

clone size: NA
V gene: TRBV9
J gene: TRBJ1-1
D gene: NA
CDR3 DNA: TGTGCCAGCAGCGTAGACGGTGTCGAGTCTACTTCTGAAGCTTTCTTT
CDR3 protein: CASSVDGVESTSEAFF

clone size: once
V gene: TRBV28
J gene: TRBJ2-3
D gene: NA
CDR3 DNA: TGTGCCAGCACCCAATTAATGGGGCAGGGCCCAGATACGCAGTATTTT
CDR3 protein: CASTQLMGQGPDTQYF

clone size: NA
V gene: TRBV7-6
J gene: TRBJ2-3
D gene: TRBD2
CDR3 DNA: TGTGCCAGCAGCTTAGACGTTAGTAGCGGGGGCACAGATACGCAGTATTTT
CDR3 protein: CASSLDVSSGGTDTQYF

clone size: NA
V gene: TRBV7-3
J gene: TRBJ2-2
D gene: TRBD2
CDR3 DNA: TGTGCCAGCAGCAGAATTCCTAGCGGGACCGGGGAGCTGTTTTTT
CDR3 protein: CASSRIPSGTGELFF

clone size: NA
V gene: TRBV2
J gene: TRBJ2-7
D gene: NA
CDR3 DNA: TGTGCCAGCAGTGAAAGCTTGGACAGCTACGAGCAGTACTTC
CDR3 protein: CASSESLDSYEQYF

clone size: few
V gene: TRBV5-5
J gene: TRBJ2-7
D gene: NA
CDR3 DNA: TGTGCCAGCAGCTTGGCGCTATCACCCTACGAGCAGTACTTC
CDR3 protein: CASSLALSPYEQYF

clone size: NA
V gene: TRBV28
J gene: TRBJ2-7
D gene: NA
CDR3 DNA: TGTGCCAGCAGTGGGGGGTCAAACTACGAGCAGTACTTC
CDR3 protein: CASSGGSNYEQYF

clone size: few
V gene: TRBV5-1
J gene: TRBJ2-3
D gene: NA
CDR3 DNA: TGCGCCAGCAGCTTGGAATCCTCTAGCACAGATACGCAGTATTTT
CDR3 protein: CASSLESSSTDTQYF

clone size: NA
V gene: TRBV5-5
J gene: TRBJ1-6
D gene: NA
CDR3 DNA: TGTGCCGGCAGCGTAGACTCACTGACCAATTTACCCCTCCACTTT
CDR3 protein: CAGSVDSLTNLPLHF

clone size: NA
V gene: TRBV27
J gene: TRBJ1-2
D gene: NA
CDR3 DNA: TGTGCCAGCAGTCCCAAACCCTCCAGGACGGGGTACTATGGCTACACCTTC
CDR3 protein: CASSPKPSRTGYYGYTF

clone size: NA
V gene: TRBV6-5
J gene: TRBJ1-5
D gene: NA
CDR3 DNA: TGTGCCAGCAGTTACTCGGGCCACAATCAGCCCCAGCATTTT
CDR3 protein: CASSYSGHNQPQHF

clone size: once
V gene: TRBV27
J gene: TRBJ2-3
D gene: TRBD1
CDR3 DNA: TGTGCCAGCAGTTTATCAGAGGGGGCGGCCTTCGGTACGCAGTATTTT
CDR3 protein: CASSLSEGAAFGTQYF

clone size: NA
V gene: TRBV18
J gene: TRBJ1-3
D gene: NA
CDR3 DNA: TGTGCCAGCTCACCGCCCGTCGGCGGGCTGGTCGGAAACACCATATATTTT
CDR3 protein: CASSPPVGGLVGNTIYF

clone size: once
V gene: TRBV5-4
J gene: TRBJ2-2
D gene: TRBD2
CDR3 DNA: TGTGCCAGCAGCTTGACTAGCGGAGGCCTCACCGGGGAGCTGTTTTTT
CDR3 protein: CASSLTSGGLTGELFF

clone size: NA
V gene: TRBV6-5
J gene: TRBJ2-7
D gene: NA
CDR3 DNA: TGTGCCAGCAGCTCCGTACCGAGGACAATTCATGAGCAGTACTTC
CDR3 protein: CASSSVPRTIHEQYF

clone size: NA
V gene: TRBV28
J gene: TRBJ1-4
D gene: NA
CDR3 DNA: TGTGCCAGCAGTTTTGGGAGGTCGGAAAAACTGTTTTTT
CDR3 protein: CASSFGRSEKLFF

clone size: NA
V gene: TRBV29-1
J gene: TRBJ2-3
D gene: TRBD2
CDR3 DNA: TGCAGCGGCGGACTAGCGGGGGGGACAGATACGCAGTATTTT
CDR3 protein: CSGGLAGGTDTQYF

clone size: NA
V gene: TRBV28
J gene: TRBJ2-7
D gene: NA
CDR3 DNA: TGTGCCAGCAGTGCGTCGCTAGCTTCCCACGAGCAGTACTTC
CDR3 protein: CASSASLASHEQYF

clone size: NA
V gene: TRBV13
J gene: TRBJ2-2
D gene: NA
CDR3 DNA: TGTGCCAGCAGCTTATTCGGTTTAGACAGGCGGGGGACCGGGGAGCTGTTTTTT
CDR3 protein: CASSLFGLDRRGTGELFF

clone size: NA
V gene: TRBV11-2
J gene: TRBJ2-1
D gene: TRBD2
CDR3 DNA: TGTGCCAGCAGCTTATTCTCTCTTGGTGGACTAGCGGGGGACAATGAGCAGTTCTTC
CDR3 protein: CASSLFSLGGLAGDNEQFF

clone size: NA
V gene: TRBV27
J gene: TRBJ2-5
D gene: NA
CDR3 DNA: TGTGCCAGCAGTTTCAGGTTAGGAAAGACCCAGTACTTC
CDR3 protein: CASSFRLGKTQYF

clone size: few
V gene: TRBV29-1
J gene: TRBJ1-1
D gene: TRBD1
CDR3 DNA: TGCAGCGTTGACGGGACAGACCACTTCTTGAACACTGAAGCTTTCTTT
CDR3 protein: CSVDGTDHFLNTEAFF

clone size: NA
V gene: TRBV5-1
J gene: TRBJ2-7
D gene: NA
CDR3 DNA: TGCGCCAGCAGCTTGGAAGAGTATTCCTACGAGCAGTACTTC
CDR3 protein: CASSLEEYSYEQYF

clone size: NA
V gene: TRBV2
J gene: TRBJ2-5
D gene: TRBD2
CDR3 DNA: TGTGCCAGCATTATTGGCGGGAGGGCCGGGGTCGCGGAGACCCAGTACTTC
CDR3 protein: CASIIGGRAGVAETQYF

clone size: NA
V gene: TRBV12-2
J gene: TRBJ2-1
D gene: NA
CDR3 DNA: TGTGCAAGTCGCCGCAAACTAGCGGGGTGTAATGAGCAGTTCTTC
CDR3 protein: CASRRKLAGCNEQFF

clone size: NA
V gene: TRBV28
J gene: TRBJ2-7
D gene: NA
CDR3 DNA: TGTGCCAGCAGTTTCTATTCGGTGCTAGCAGCGAGAGAGCAGTACTTC
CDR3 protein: CASSFYSVLAAREQYF

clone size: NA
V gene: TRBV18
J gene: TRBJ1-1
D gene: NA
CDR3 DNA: TGTGCCAGCTCACCACCAGGCAGGGCCCTCGGCACTGAAGCTTTCTTT
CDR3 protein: CASSPPGRALGTEAFF

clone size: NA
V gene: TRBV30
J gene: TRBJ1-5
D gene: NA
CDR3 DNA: TGTGCGGGGCCGGAGTCCCTAGGGCCCCAGCATTTT
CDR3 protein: CAGPESLGPQHF

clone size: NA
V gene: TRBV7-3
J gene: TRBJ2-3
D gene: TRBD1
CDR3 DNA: TGTGCCAGCAGCTTAACCCGGGACAGGGGGTCAGATACGCAGTATTTT
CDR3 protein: CASSLTRDRGSDTQYF

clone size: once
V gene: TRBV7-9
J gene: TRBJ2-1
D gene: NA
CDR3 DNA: TGTGCCAGCAGGGGCGCCGGGACACGCTACAATGAGCAGTTCTTC
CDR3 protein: CASRGAGTRYNEQFF

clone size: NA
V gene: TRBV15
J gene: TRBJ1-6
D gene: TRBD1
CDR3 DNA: TGTGCCACCAGCAGAGATCTAGGGACAGCCAATTCACCCCTCCACTTT
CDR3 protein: CATSRDLGTANSPLHF

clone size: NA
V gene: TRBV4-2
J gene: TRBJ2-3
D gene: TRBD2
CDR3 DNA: TGTGCCAGCAGCCAAGAATCAGCGGGAGGAACAGATACGCAGTATTTT
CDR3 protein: CASSQESAGGTDTQYF

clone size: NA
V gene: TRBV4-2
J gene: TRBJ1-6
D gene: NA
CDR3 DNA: TGTGCCAGCAGCCAACACCCGGACAGTACCTATAATTCACCCCTCCACTTT
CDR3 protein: CASSQHPDSTYNSPLHF

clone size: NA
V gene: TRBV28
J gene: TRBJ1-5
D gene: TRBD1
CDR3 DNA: TGTGCCAGCAGTACCCCGGGACAGTTAAATCAGCCCCAGCATTTT
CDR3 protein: CASSTPGQLNQPQHF

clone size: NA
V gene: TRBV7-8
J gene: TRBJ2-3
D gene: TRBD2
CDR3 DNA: TGTGCCAGCAGCCCCCGACGGACTAGTCGCGATACGCAGTATTTT
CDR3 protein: CASSPRRTSRDTQYF

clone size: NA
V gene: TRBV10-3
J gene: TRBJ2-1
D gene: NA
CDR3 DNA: TGTGCCATCAGTCCACACCAGGATGAGGGAACCTATACCGAGCAGTTCTTC
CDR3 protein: CAISPHQDEGTYTEQFF

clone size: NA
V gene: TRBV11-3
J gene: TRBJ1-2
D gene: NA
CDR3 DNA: TGTGCCAGCAGCTTAGGGCGGAACAGACCGGGGGGCTACACCTTC
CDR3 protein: CASSLGRNRPGGYTF

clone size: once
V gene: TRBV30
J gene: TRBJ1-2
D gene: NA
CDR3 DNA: TGTGCCTGGAGTGACCGCCGGGACACGCGGTACACCTTC
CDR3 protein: CAWSDRRDTRYTF

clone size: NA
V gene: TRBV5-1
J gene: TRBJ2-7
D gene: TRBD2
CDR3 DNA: TGCGCCAGCAGCTTGGCCGGCAGCGGGGGCTCCTACGAGCAGTACTTC
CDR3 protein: CASSLAGSGGSYEQYF

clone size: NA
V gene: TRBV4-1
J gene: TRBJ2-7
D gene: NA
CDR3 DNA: TGCGCCAGCAGCCAAGATTCAGGCAGACCCAGGCAGTACTTC
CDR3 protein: CASSQDSGRPRQYF

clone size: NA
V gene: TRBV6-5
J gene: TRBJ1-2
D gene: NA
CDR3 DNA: TGTGCCAGCAGTTACAGGGGAGGCTATGGCTACACCTTC
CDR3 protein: CASSYRGGYGYTF

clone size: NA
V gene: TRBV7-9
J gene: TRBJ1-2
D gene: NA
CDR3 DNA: TGTGCCAGCAGCCCCGATCGGGGATTAGTGCCTGGAAATTCCTATGGCTACACCTTC
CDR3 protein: CASSPDRGLVPGNSYGYTF

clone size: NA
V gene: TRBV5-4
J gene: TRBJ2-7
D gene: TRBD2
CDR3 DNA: TGTGCCAGCAGCTTGGAGCCGGGACTAGCGGGAGGGGACGAGCAGTACTTC
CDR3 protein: CASSLEPGLAGGDEQYF

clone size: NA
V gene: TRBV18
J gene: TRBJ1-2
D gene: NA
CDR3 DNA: TGTGCCAGCTCACCCCCGCGGGGCTATGGCTACACCTTC
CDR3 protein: CASSPPRGYGYTF

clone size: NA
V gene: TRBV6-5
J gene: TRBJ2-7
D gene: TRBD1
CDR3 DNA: TGTGCCAGCAGTTACTCGAGCCAGGGGGCCACCTACGAGCAGTACTTC
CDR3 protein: CASSYSSQGATYEQYF

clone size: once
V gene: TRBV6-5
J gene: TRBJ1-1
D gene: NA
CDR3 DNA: TGTGCCAGCAGTTACTCGGCGGTGAACACTGAAGCTTTCTTT
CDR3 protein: CASSYSAVNTEAFF

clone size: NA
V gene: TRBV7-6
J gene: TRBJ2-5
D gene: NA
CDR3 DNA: TGTGCCAGCAGCTTTATGGGGGGGCCGCAAGAGACCCAGTACTTC
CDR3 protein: CASSFMGGPQETQYF

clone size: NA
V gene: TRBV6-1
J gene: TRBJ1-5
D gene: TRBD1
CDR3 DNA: TGTGCCAGCAGTGAGGACAGGGACGATCAGCCCCAGCATTTT
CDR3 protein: CASSEDRDDQPQHF

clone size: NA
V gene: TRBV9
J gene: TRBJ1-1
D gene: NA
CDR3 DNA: TGTGCCAGCAGCGCCTCGAGGGGACACTCGCCGGGGAACACTGAAGCTTTCTTT
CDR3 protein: CASSASRGHSPGNTEAFF

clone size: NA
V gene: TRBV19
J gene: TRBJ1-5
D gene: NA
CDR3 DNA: TGTGCCAGCGATTCCTTCAGGGGTAGCAATCAGCCCCAGCATTTT
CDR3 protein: CASDSFRGSNQPQHF

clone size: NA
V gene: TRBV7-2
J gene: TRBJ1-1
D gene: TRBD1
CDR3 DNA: TGTGCCAGCAGCGACAGGGGGCTAAGGAACACTGAAGCTTTCTTT
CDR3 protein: CASSDRGLRNTEAFF

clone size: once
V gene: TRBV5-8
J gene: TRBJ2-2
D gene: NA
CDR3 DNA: TGTGCCAGCGGCAGGAACACCGGGGAGCTGTTTTTT
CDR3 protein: CASGRNTGELFF

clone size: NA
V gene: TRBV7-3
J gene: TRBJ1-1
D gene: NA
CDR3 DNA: TGTGCCAGCAGCTTAATCCCCACAGGGAATACTGAAGCTTTCTTT
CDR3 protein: CASSLIPTGNTEAFF